Listed below are T cell receptor beta chains from one sample, sequenced in a study of shared clonotypes between healthy human individuals. Profiled with immunoSEQ multiplex PCR; TCRdb holds only in-frame clones, not every one. The sample lists approximately 2.3 million clones, over 85% occurring once. Sequenced: naive CD4+ T cells from PBMCs. Source of these receptors: a man between 18 and 35 years old in good health. Some clones in this sample may be carry-over from other donors' samples. Both conserved end residues are part of each CDR3. D genes are given only for firm matches. Expanded clones are given a class, and other clones once, few, many or no size at all.

TRBV15,.,TRBJ1-1,.,TGTGCCACCAGCAGAGGTGTCAACCCAAGAGGGAACACTGAAGCTTTCTTT,CATSRGVNPRGNTEAFF
TRBV5-1,.,TRBJ2-3,.,TGCGCCAGCATCCCGGGGTATTCCCAGACAGATACGCAGTATTTT,CASIPGYSQTDTQYF
TRBV5-1,.,TRBJ2-7,TRBD2,TGCGCCAGCAGCCTCCCGCCGGGAGGAGGCGAGCAGTACTTC,CASSLPPGGGEQYF
TRBV30,.,TRBJ2-7,.,TGTGCCTGGAGTCCTAACTCTGGGGGACCGCTCAACTTC,CAWSPNSGGPLNF
TRBV18,once,TRBJ2-5,.,TGTGCCAGCTCACCACCCGGACAGCGGAAAGAGACCCAGTACTTC,CASSPPGQRKETQYF
TRBV5-1,once,TRBJ2-7,.,TGTGCCAGCAGCTTGAACAGGGCCTACGAGCAGTACTTC,CASSLNRAYEQYF
TRBV6-4,.,TRBJ1-4,.,TGTGCCAGCGGTCGGGGGCCTGGTGAAAAACTGTTTTTT,CASGRGPGEKLFF
TRBV18,.,TRBJ2-4,.,TGTGCCAGCTCCACACTAGGTACCAAAAACATTCAGTACTTC,CASSTLGTKNIQYF
TRBV28,.,TRBJ2-7,.,TGTGCCAGCAGAGCCACTAGGGAGCAGTACTTC,CASRATREQYF
TRBV6-6,.,TRBJ2-3,.,TGTGCCAGCACCGAGAAGGGGTCTCTAGGCTCCGATACGCAGTATTTT,CASTEKGSLGSDTQYF
TRBV27,.,TRBJ1-5,.,TGTGCCAGCAGCGATCCGGGCCCTAATCAGCCCCAGCATTTT,CASSDPGPNQPQHF
TRBV7-2,.,TRBJ2-2,TRBD2,TGTGCCGGCCAAACGACTAGCGGGATTAGTGGCACCGGGGAGCTGTTTTTT,CAGQTTSGISGTGELFF
TRBV27,.,TRBJ1-2,.,TGTGCCAGCAGTTTAAGGGGGGGAAATGGCTACACCTTC,CASSLRGGNGYTF
TRBV15,.,TRBJ2-7,.,TGTGCCACCAGCAGAGATTCGGGTCCCGGGGTCGTCTACGAGCAGTACTTC,CATSRDSGPGVVYEQYF
TRBV6-1,.,TRBJ2-7,.,TGTGCCAGCAGTGAAAGCTCCTGGGAGCAGTACTTC,CASSESSWEQYF
TRBV18,.,TRBJ2-1,.,TGTGCCAGCTCACCAGTAATCGGGACATCGTTTGAGCAGTTCTTC,CASSPVIGTSFEQFF
TRBV28,.,TRBJ2-1,TRBD2,TGTGCCAGCAGTTTCGGGGGCTACCGACTAGCGGGTAATCTCCAGTTATCGTACAATGAGCAGTTCTTC,CASSFGGYRLAGNLQLSYNEQFF
TRBV6-1,.,TRBJ1-2,.,TGTGCCAGCAGTCCCGGGGGGAATAACTATGGCTACACCTTC,CASSPGGNNYGYTF
TRBV10-3,once,TRBJ1-1,.,TGTGCCATCAGTGAGAGTGGGGGAGCCGAAGCTTTCTTT,CAISESGGAEAFF
TRBV11-2,.,TRBJ2-7,.,TGTGCCAGCAGTCCACCGGGTCTGGGCGCCGACGAGCAGTACTTC,CASSPPGLGADEQYF
TRBV5-1,.,TRBJ2-1,TRBD2,TGCGCCAGCAGCTTAACTAGCGGGAGCTTCAATGAGCAGTTCTTC,CASSLTSGSFNEQFF
TRBV5-1,.,TRBJ2-4,TRBD2,TGCGCCAGCAGCTTTTATAGCGGGAGGGCCGGGGCCAAAAACATTCAGTACTTC,CASSFYSGRAGAKNIQYF
TRBV7-3,.,TRBJ1-2,.,TGTGCCAGCAGCTTAGCCGTGTCCTATGGCTACACCTTC,CASSLAVSYGYTF
TRBV5-1,.,TRBJ2-3,.,TGCGCCAGCAGCTTGTTGAGGGACCGCACAGATACGCAGTATTTT,CASSLLRDRTDTQYF
TRBV28,once,TRBJ1-2,.,TGTGCCAGCAGTTTGGTTAGCGGAAATGGCTACACCTTC,CASSLVSGNGYTF
TRBV6-1,.,TRBJ2-7,.,TGTGCCAGCACCCGGGACTTGTCGGAGCAGTACTTC,CASTRDLSEQYF
TRBV9,once,TRBJ1-1,.,TGTGCCAGCAGCGTCCAGGGTTACACTGAAGCTTTCTTT,CASSVQGYTEAFF
TRBV5-1,.,TRBJ2-7,TRBD1,TGCGCCAGCAGAGTTGTGACAGGGGAGTACGAGCAGTACTTC,CASRVVTGEYEQYF
TRBV19,.,TRBJ2-7,.,TGTGCCAGTAAACGTCAGGGAGCCTACGAGCAGTACTTC,CASKRQGAYEQYF
TRBV19,.,TRBJ1-2,TRBD1,TGTGCCAGTAGTACCCCCGGACAGGGGGACAACTATGGCTACACCTTC,CASSTPGQGDNYGYTF
TRBV29-1,.,TRBJ2-3,TRBD1,TGCAGCGCCCATGGACAGGGGGGCGATACGCAGTATTTT,CSAHGQGGDTQYF